The present T cell receptor beta chain was sequenced within a study of Tregs in tolerant kidney transplant recipients. The V gene's germline CDR1 is SGHTA and CDR2 FQGNSA. V was pared by 1 base and J by 1 base, with 8 bases between. The CDR3 loop spans 15 amino acids. Sequencing used immunoSEQ multiplex PCR; TCRdb keeps in-frame clones, though not all of them. The table lists about 64,000 clones, 98% of them singletons. The TCR was taken from a human donor who received a combined kidney and bone marrow transplant. This sequence joins TRBV7-2 and TRBJ2-1, with D possibly matching TRBD2 (5 bases). Sequences were derived from Tregs from blood, sampled before the transplant. CDR3 residues: CASSLGGYSYNEQFF. The CDR3 region has the DNA TGTGCCAGCAGCTTAGGCGGGTATTCCTACAATGAGCAGTTCTTC.